This TCR beta chain is from a study of CD4 T cells in relation to SARS-CoV-2 and coronaviruses. The wider study: Negative control cultures got HIV-1 Nef peptides or no peptide. The HLA restriction of the shared crossreactive spike epitopes was mapped.

Trimming cost V 5 bases and J 1 base, with 18 bases left between them. This CDR3 comprises 16 residues. Germline CDR1 is MGHRA and CDR2 is YSYEKL. CD4+ T cells from unexposed donors were obtained before the COVID-19 pandemic (2011-2018). The cells were cultured for roughly 11 days before CD4+ T cells were isolated. This clone turned up a few times. The target antigen is unknown. Method: immunoSEQ multiplex PCR; TCRdb's copy keeps in-frame clones and lacks some. The sample carries tens of thousands of clones, around 72% recorded once. Study-wide results and caveats: Approximately 65% of donors had memory CD4+ clonotypes crossrecognizing SARS-CoV-2 and common cold coronavirus spike.

The specimen was CD4+ T cells from PBMCs, cultured in vitro. J is TRBJ2-7 and V is TRBV4-1; D is undetermined. The TCR comes from a human donor in good health. The CDR3 loop reads CASSEAFYSISYEQYF. The CDR3 DNA sequence: TGCGCCAGCAGCGAAGCGTTTTACTCAATTTCCTACGAGCAGTACTTC.